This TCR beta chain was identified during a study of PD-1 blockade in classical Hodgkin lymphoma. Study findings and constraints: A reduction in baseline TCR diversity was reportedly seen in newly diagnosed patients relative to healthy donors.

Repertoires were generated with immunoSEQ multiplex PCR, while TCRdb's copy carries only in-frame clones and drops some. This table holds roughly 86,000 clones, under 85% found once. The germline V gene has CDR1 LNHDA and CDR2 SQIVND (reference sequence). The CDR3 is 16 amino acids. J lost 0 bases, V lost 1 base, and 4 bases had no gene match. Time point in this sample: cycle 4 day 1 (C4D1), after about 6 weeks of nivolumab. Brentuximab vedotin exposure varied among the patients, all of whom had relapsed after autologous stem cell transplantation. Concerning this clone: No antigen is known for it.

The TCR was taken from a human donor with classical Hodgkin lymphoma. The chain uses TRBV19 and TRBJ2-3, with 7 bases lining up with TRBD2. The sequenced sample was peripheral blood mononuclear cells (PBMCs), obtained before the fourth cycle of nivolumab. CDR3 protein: CASSIVSGSSTDTQYF. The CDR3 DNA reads TGTGCCAGTAGTATAGTTAGCGGGTCAAGCACAGATACGCAGTATTTT. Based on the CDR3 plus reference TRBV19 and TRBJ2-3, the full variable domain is DGGITQSPKYLFRKEGQNVTLSCEQNLNHDAMYWYRQDPGQGLRLIYYSQIVNDFQKGDIAEGYSVSREKKESFPLTVTSAQKNPTAFYLCASSIVSGSSTDTQYFGPGTRLTVL.